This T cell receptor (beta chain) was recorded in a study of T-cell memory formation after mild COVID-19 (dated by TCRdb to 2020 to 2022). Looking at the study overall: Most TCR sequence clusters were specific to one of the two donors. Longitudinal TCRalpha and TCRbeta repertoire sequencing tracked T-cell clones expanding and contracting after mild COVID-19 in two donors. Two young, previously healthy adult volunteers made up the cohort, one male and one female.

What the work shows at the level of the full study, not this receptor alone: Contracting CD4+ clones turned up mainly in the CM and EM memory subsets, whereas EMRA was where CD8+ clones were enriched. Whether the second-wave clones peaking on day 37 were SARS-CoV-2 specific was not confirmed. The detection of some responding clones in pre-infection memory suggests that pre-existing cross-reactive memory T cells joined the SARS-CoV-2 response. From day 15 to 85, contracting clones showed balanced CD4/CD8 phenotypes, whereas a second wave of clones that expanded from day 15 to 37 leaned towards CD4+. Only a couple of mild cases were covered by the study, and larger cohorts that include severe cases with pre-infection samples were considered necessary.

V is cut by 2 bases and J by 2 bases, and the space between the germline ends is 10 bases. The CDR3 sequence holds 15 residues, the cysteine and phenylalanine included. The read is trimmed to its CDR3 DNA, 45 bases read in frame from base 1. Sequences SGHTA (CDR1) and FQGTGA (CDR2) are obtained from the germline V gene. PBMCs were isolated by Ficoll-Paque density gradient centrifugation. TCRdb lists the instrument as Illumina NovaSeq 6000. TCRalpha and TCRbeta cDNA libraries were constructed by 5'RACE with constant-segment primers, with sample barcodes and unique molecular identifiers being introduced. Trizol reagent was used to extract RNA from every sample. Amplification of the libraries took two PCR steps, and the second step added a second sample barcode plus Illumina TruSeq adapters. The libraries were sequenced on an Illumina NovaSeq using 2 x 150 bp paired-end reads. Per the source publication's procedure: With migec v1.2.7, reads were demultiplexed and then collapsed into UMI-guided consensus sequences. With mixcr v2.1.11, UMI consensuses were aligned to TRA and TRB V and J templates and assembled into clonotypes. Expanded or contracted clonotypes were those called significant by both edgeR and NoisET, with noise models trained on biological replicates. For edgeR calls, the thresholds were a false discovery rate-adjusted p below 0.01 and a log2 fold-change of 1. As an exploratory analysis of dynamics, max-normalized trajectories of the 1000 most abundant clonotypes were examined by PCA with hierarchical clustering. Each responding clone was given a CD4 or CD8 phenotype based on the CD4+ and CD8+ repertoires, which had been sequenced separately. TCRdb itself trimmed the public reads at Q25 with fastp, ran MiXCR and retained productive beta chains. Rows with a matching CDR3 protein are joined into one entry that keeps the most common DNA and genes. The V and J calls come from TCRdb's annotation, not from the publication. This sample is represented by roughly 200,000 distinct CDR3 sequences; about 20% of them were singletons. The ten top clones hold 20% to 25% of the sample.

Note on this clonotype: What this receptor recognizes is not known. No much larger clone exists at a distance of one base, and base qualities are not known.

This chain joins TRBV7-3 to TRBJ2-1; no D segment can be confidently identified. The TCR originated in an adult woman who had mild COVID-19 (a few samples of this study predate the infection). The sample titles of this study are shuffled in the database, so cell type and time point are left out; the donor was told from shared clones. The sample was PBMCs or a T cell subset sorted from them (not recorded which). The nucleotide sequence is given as TGTGCCAGCAGCTTAGGGTCAGGACCCTACAATGAGCAGTTCTTC. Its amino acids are CASSLGSGPYNEQFF.